The present TCR beta chain was sequenced within a study of cytomegalovirus exposure and HLA in healthy donors. Broader study findings: Among immune exposure information, only CMV serostatus was available. The dataset shows that most TCR sequences were rare, while some public TCRs occurred in many donors. Later analysis found that TCR beta chains associated with HLA were more clonally expanded than other, equally common chains.

Trimming removed 4 bases from V and 0 bases from J, with 11 bases in between. CDR1 and CDR2 from the germline V gene are SGHRS and YFSETQ. The CDR3 has 15 amino acids. This clone appeared a single time. Its antigen is as yet unknown. Use of 60 Vbeta and 13 Jbeta primers characterized the PCR. Some clones are missing from TCRdb's copy, which holds only in-frame ones; the method was immunoSEQ multiplex PCR. The profile shows roughly 220,000 clones, around four fifths of them singletons. The source is a man aged 50-59 years in good health and CMV-seronegative. Sequencing used PBMCs. The V and J genes are TRBV5-1 and TRBJ1-3; no firm D call. The CDR3 coding sequence is TGCGCCAGCAGCCCCCGGAGGGCCTCTGGAAACACCATATATTTT. It specifies CASSPRRASGNTIYF.